Listed here are 16 T cell receptor beta chains from one sample, sequenced in a study of blood T cell repertoires in COVID-19. Generated by immunoSEQ multiplex PCR, the TCRdb table keeps only in-frame clones and is missing some. The sample consists of about 85,000 clones, around 89% of them appearing once. The sequenced material came from peripheral blood. The receptor set was obtained from a woman over 75 with active or convalescent COVID-19.

The V gene is TRBV7-2, the J gene TRBJ2-1, with D possibly being TRBD2 (6 bases). Germline CDR1 SGHTA, CDR2 FQGNSA. CDR3 length equals 15 residues. Trimming took 2 bases from V and 5 from J, leaving 13 bases between them. CDR3 residues: CASSLRGDWHNEQFF. The CDR3 bases are TGTGCCAGCAGCTTAAGAGGGGACTGGCACAATGAGCAGTTCTTC.

V usage is TRBV21-1 and J usage is TRBJ1-5; the table's D gene call, TRBD1, was not cross checked with the DNA. TRBV21-1 is designated a pseudogene. The length of the CDR3 is 16 residues. CDR3 DNA: TGTGCCAGCAGCAAAGATGATCGACACGAGAATCAGCCCCAGCATTTT. It translates to CASSKDDRHENQPQHF.

This chain links TRBV29-1 with TRBJ2-7; D is possibly TRBD1 (5 bases). There are 12 residues in the CDR3. The ends were cut back, 8 bases at V and 1 base at J, with 12 bases in the middle. Germline V gene sequence: CDR1 SQVTM, CDR2 ANQGSEA. CDR3 DNA: TGCAGCTTTACAGGTACATCCTACGAGCAGTACTTC. Its protein product is CSFTGTSYEQYF.

The chain combines TRBV5-4 with TRBJ2-2, with 10 bases that match TRBD2. V shed 0 bases, J shed 7 bases, and the junction held 6 bases outside the gene matches. The CDR3 is 16 residues long. The germline V gene encodes CDR1 SGHNT and CDR2 YYREEE (reference sequence). CDR3 nucleotides: TGTGCCAGCAGCTTGGAGCGGGAGGGCCTTAGCGGGGAGCTGTTTTTT. It specifies CASSLEREGLSGELFF.

The J gene is TRBJ1-4, the V gene TRBV6-1; D gene ambiguous. Looked up from germline, CDR1 is MNHNS and CDR2 is SASEGT. V lost 3 bases and J 5 bases, leaving 16 bases between the germline ends. The CDR3 length is 16 residues. The CDR3 region has the DNA TGTGCCAGCAGTGAGTTGGCTTGGTACGGGAATGAAAAACTGTTTTTT. Its protein is CASSELAWYGNEKLFF.

The chain employs TRBV27 and TRBJ1-5, with TRBD1 as a possible D gene (6 bases). CDR3 length: 14 amino acids. The V end was cut by 5 bases, the J end by 6 bases, with 14 bases between. Germline V gene lookup returns CDR1 MNHEY and CDR2 SMNVEV (reference sequence). In DNA form, the CDR3 reads TGTGCCAGCAGTCCCCCAGGGGTCGGTCAGCCCCAGCATTTT. Protein product: CASSPPGVGQPQHF.

V and J are TRBV19 and TRBJ1-1, with a tentative D call TRBD1 (5 bases). CDR3 length: 14 residues. Germline V gene sequence: CDR1 LNHDA, CDR2 SQIVND (reference sequence). V dropped 8 bases and J dropped 3 bases, with 16 bases sitting between them. The CDR3 region is CASSLNQGYTEAFF. CDR3 sequence (DNA): TGTGCCAGTTCCCTCAATCAGGGTTACACTGAAGCTTTCTTT.

This chain connects TRBV7-2 to TRBJ2-1; D possibly corresponds to TRBD2 (6 bases). V was clipped by 3 bases and J by 4 bases, with 13 bases between them. Germline CDR1 and CDR2: SGHTA and FQGNSA. The CDR3 has 15 residues. This CDR3 is CASSFGTSPYNEQFF. The DNA of the CDR3 is TGTGCCAGCAGCTTCGGGACTTCCCCTTACAATGAGCAGTTCTTC. The full variable domain, in which reference TRBV7-2 and TRBJ2-1 provide the parts outside the CDR3, is GAGVSQSPSNKVTEKGKDVELRCDPISGHTALYWYRQSLGQGLEFLIYFQGNSAPDKSGLPSDRFSAERTGGSVSTLTIQRTQQEDSAVYLCASSFGTSPYNEQFFGPGTRLTVL.

The chain is built from TRBV3-1 (or the pseudogene TRBV3-2) and TRBJ1-4; no clear D. CDR3 length equals 14 residues. Germline CDR1 is LGHDT and CDR2 is YNNKEL (reference sequence). Between the trimmed V and J ends, which lost 1 base and 11 bases, there was a span of 14 bases. In nucleotides, the CDR3 is TGTGCCAGCAGCCAAGGAGGAGTCGGGGAGAAACTGTTTTTT. Residues: CASSQGGVGEKLFF.

The chain recombines TRBV6-6 with TRBJ2-7, with 7 bases identical to TRBD1. This CDR3 is built from 13 residues. Germline lookup yields CDR1 MNHNY and CDR2 SVGAGI (reference sequence). V gave up 6 bases and J gave up 2 bases; unmatched junction bases: 4. The CDR3 DNA reads as TGTGCCAGCAGGGACAGGTTTACCTACGAGCAGTACTTC. Its translation: CASRDRFTYEQYF.

In this sample, this clone turned up once. This chain uses TRBV3-1 (or the pseudogene TRBV3-2) with TRBJ1-1, with 7 bases matching TRBD1. Germline CDR1 is LGHDT and CDR2 is YNNKEL (reference sequence). V was pared by 4 bases and J by 8 bases, with 7 bases of the junction left unmatched. The CDR3 runs 13 residues. The CDR3 region has the DNA TGTGCCAGCAGCCCACTCAGGGGGGCCGAAGCTTTCTTT. It specifies CASSPLRGAEAFF.

The chain links TRBV2 to TRBJ1-1; a possible D gene is TRBD1 (5 bases). Trimming removed 4 bases from V and 0 bases from J, with 9 bases in between. Germline CDR1 and CDR2: SNHLY and FYNNEI. This CDR3 is 14 amino acids long. In nucleotides, the CDR3 is TGTGCCAGCAGTGCGCAGGGATTGAACACTGAAGCTTTCTTT. Its protein is CASSAQGLNTEAFF.

V and J are TRBV6-2 or TRBV6-3 and TRBJ1-2, with D possibly being TRBD1 (6 bases). The CDR3 sequence is 15 residues long. The germline CDR1 and CDR2 sequences are MNHEY and SVGEGT. V was trimmed by 2 bases and J by 4 bases, leaving 14 bases between them. The chain's CDR3 is CASSYTRDIGYGYTF. As DNA, the CDR3 is TGTGCCAGCAGTTACACCCGGGACATCGGCTATGGCTACACCTTC.

The chain uses TRBV28 and TRBJ1-1, with 8 nucleotides matching TRBD1. Germline loops: CDR1 MDHEN, CDR2 SYDVKM. The ends lost 5 bases at V and 2 bases at J; junction bases unmatched: 7. The CDR3 is 15 amino acids. CDR3 sequence reads: CASSLAPGGNTEAFF. CDR3 bases: TGTGCCAGCAGTCTGGCTCCAGGGGGCAACACTGAAGCTTTCTTT.

The V and J genes are TRBV6-4 and TRBJ1-6; TRBD1 is a possible D gene (5 bases). Germline CDR1 reads MRHNA; CDR2 reads SNTAGT. V was shortened by 6 bases and J by 5 bases, with 11 bases between the two germline ends. The CDR3 consists of 14 residues. As DNA, the CDR3 is TGTGCCAGCAGGCTGACAGCAAATAATTCACCCCTCCACTTT. Protein: CASRLTANNSPLHF.

V usage is TRBV27 and J usage is TRBJ2-1, with TRBD1 identical over 9 bases. This CDR3 has 20 residues. Germline V lookup: CDR1 MNHEY, CDR2 SMNVEV (reference sequence). V shed 1 base and J 2 bases; nucleotides not matched to a gene: 15. CDR3 DNA sequence: TGTGCCAGCAGTTTATTAGTGGGACAGGGTACCCCCCTACCCTACAATGAGCAGTTCTTC. Its translation: CASSLLVGQGTPLPYNEQFF.